This T cell receptor (beta chain) was recovered during a study of blood T cells in healthy people across ages. The second PCR ran roughly 6 to 11 cycles with a sample-barcoded 5' primer and J-beta primers. Via MiXCR, TCRdb re-called the 5' RACE reads, giving one row per CDR3 protein. The sample shows approximately 830,000 distinct CDR3 sequences, approximately 65% of them seen only once. Looked up from germline, CDR1 is LGHNA and CDR2 is YNFKEQ. CDR3 length: 15 amino acids. Trimming left V 1 base short and J 4 bases short, with 13 bases between. Sequencing was carried out using blood. This chain uses TRBV4-2 with TRBJ2-5; D gene ambiguous. This clonotype was sampled from a man aged 25 to 40 in good health. The CDR3 reads CASSQGQRPAETQYF. In DNA, the CDR3 is TGTGCCAGCAGCCAAGGTCAGAGGCCCGCAGAGACCCAGTACTTC.